These 21 T cell receptor beta chains came from one sample sequenced in a study of T cells in Graves' hyperthyroidism and ophthalmopathy. It was RNA transcripts that yielded the amplified TCR beta CDR3 regions. A first-round RT-PCR of the TCR CDR3 used the HTBI primer set. TCRdb re-analysed the multiplex PCR reads in MiXCR, keeping a single row per CDR3 protein. The sample gives 650,000 to 700,000 distinct CDR3 sequences, roughly 17% of which show up once; roughly a sixth is in the top ten. The source material was blood. The source of these receptors is a man in his fifties with Graves' hyperthyroidism.

This clonotype has a count of ten or more. V and J are TRBV10-1 and TRBJ2-6; D gene ambiguous. The CDR3 loop spans 16 amino acids. CDR1 WNHNN and CDR2 SYGVQD come from the germline V gene (reference sequence). Trimming removed 1 base from V and 2 bases from J, with 9 bases in between. As DNA, the CDR3 is TGCGCCAGCAGTGAGTTTCGGGCAGCTGGGGCCAACGTCCTGACTTTC. Translated, it gives CASSEFRAAGANVLTF.

The table lists this clonotype with many counts. The genes are TRBV5-1 and TRBJ2-3; 14 positions agree with TRBD2. V lost 9 bases to trimming and J lost 5 bases; unmatched junction nucleotides: 20. CDR1 and CDR2 (germline): SGHRS, YFSETQ. The CDR3 covers 19 residues. Here the CDR3 reads CATSWGSLPGLAGGDTQYF. CDR3 coding DNA: TGCGCCACCTCTTGGGGAAGTCTTCCCGGACTAGCGGGAGGAGATACGCAGTATTTT.

Comments on this clonotype: A much bigger clone sits one base away, suggesting this may be a read error. The chain employs TRBV19 and TRBJ2-5; possible D gene TRBD1, 5 bases. Per germline, CDR1 LNHDA and CDR2 SQIVND (reference sequence). Trimming took 5 bases from V and 0 from J, leaving 16 bases between them. CDR3 size: 16 residues. Here the CDR3 DNA reads TGTGCCAGTAGTGCATGGGGCCGGGTGAACCAAGAGACCCAGTACTTC. Its translation is CASSAWGRVNQETQYF.

This clonotype showed up many times. The chain combines TRBV2 with TRBJ2-1, with TRBD2 as a possible D gene (6 bases). The CDR3 runs 13 residues. V dropped 3 bases and J dropped 5 bases, with 8 bases sitting between them. CDR1 is SNHLY and CDR2 is FYNNEI in the germline V gene. The CDR3 DNA is TGTGCCAGCAGTGATGGGACTGACAATGAGCAGTTCTTC. Amino acids: CASSDGTDNEQFF.

This clonotype was observed a handful of times. The rearrangement uses TRBV24-1 and TRBJ2-5, with unresolved D. Per germline, CDR1 KGHDR and CDR2 SFDVKD. The CDR3 contains 13 residues. The V end was cut by 3 bases, the J end by 1 base, with 5 bases between. This CDR3 is CATSDRAQETQYF. The CDR3 DNA reads TGTGCCACCAGTGATCGGGCCCAAGAGACCCAGTACTTC.

This clonotype was seen more than once but under ten times. The V call is TRBV4-1, the J call TRBJ1-2; no reliable D call. CDR3 length equals 14 residues. V shed 0 bases and J shed 6 bases, with 11 bases lying between them. The V gene's germline CDR1 is MGHRA and CDR2 YSYEKL. CDR3 nucleotide sequence: TGCGCCAGCAGCCAAGATGGGTGGGGTAATGGCTACACCTTC. Its translation is CASSQDGWGNGYTF.

There are many counts of this clonotype. The V gene is TRBV24-1, the J gene TRBJ2-3; 8 nucleotides agree with TRBD2. This CDR3 has 19 amino acids. The V gene's germline CDR1 is KGHDR and CDR2 SFDVKD. Losses at the gene ends were 4 bases for V and 0 bases for J; bases not matched to a gene: 14. The CDR3 DNA sequence: TGTGCCACCAGTGACCCAACTAGCGGCGCACACTCTAGCACAGATACGCAGTATTTT. Translation: CATSDPTSGAHSSTDTQYF.

In its sample, this clonotype was seen many times. The rearrangement links TRBV20-1 to TRBJ2-7, with 9 bases lining up with TRBD1. The CDR3 length is 15 residues. Germline V CDR1 and CDR2: DFQATT, SNEGSKA (reference sequence). The J segment lost 0 bases and the V segment lost 3 bases, leaving 6 bases of the junction unmatched. The CDR3 DNA sequence: TGCAGTGCTAGCCGGGGACAGGGAATCTCCTACGAGCAGTACTTC. It encodes CSASRGQGISYEQYF.

This clonotype was observed a few times. The chain combines TRBV28 with TRBJ2-7; D may be TRBD2 (6 bases). CDR1 is MDHEN, CDR2 SYDVKM, per germline. This CDR3 region has 15 residues. V was cut by 5 bases and J by 7 bases, with 21 bases left in between. The CDR3 sequence is CASSPRTKGSVEQYF. The CDR3 coding sequence is TGTGCCAGCAGTCCCCGGACTAAGGGCTCGGTTGAGCAGTACTTC.

As concerns this clonotype: This may be a read error, as it is one base from a much larger clone. This chain joins TRBV3-1 and TRBJ2-7, with 11 nucleotides matching TRBD2. The junction had 2 bases not matched to a gene; V was cut back by 0 bases and J by 4 bases. This CDR3 comprises 15 residues. Germline CDR1 and CDR2: LGHDT and YNNKEL (reference sequence). CDR3 sequence: CASSQEASGRYEQYF. CDR3 nucleotide sequence: TGTGCCAGCAGCCAAGAGGCTAGCGGGAGGTACGAGCAGTACTTC.

This clonotype was counted only a few times. The CDR3 sequence is CASSQLSGGSYEQYF. In nucleotides, the CDR3 is TGCGCCAGCAGCCAACTAAGCGGGGGGTCCTACGAGCAGTACTTC. The V and J genes are TRBV4-1 and TRBJ2-7; 9 positions agree with TRBD2. With 2 bases clipped from V and 1 base from J, the junction kept 3 bases outside the gene matches. The CDR3 is made up of 15 amino acids. CDR1 and CDR2 (germline): MGHRA, YSYEKL.

This clonotype was observed many times. The chain recombines TRBV6-1 with TRBJ2-1, with 8 bases identical to TRBD2. The CDR3 is 15 amino acids. The ends lost 8 bases at V and 7 bases at J; junction bases unmatched: 13. Per the germline V gene, CDR1 is MNHNS and CDR2 is SASEGT. The CDR3 loop reads CASPRSSGSRNEQFF. The CDR3 nucleotides read TGTGCCAGCCCTAGGTCGAGCGGGAGCCGGAATGAGCAGTTCTTC.

The chain uses TRBV6-2 or TRBV6-3 and TRBJ2-7; the D is unclear. V lost 0 bases, J lost 0 bases, and 9 bases lay in between. From germline, CDR1 is MNHEY and CDR2 SVGEGT. This CDR3 contains 15 residues. The CDR3 protein is CASSYSEPLSYEQYF. CDR3 DNA: TGTGCCAGCAGTTACTCGGAGCCGCTCTCCTACGAGCAGTACTTC.

As concerns this clonotype: Given the absence of the conserved phenylalanine or tryptophan at the CDR3 end, a read error is likely. The chain combines TRBV30 with TRBJ2-7; D is perhaps TRBD1 or TRBD2 (5 bases each). Germline CDR1 and CDR2: GTSNPN and SVGIG (reference sequence). V was shortened by 3 bases and J by 0 bases, with 12 bases between the two germline ends. This CDR3 has 14 amino acids. CDR3 DNA: TGTGCCTGGAGAAAAGGGACGAGCTCCTACGAGCAGTACCTC. Amino acids: CAWRKGTSSYEQYL.

J is TRBJ2-1 and V is TRBV30; weak D call: TRBD1 (6 bases). Trimming shortened V by 4 bases and J by 3 bases, and 13 bases separated the two germline ends. Germline CDR1 GTSNPN, CDR2 SVGIG (reference sequence). The CDR3 sequence is 14 residues long. CDR3 DNA sequence: TGTGCCTGGAACGCACAGGGCTACTACAATGAGCAGTTCTTC. It specifies CAWNAQGYYNEQFF.

This clonotype came up a few times. The gene calls are TRBV19 and TRBJ1-1; D unresolved. Trimming stripped 7 bases from V and 1 base from J, with 16 bases between. This CDR3 comprises 15 residues. Germline V gene lookup returns CDR1 LNHDA and CDR2 SQIVND (reference sequence). CDR3 DNA sequence: TGTGCCAGTATCAGGAAAGGGATGGCGAACACTGAAGCTTTCTTT. It is translated as CASIRKGMANTEAFF.

This clonotype appeared many times. The CDR3 coding sequence is TGTGCCAGTAGTATTGTGGCGGACCAAGAGACCCAGTACTTC. As protein: CASSIVADQETQYF. V is TRBV19 and J is TRBJ2-5; D call uncertain. The V gene lost 3 bases and the J gene lost 0 bases, with 8 bases spanning the gap. CDR1 LNHDA and CDR2 SQIVND come from the germline V gene (reference sequence). This CDR3 is built from 14 residues.

The J gene is TRBJ1-5, the V gene TRBV18; 7 positions agree with TRBD1. The V and J ends lost 5 bases and 6 bases, in that order; junction bases with no gene match: 10. The CDR3 has 15 residues. The germline V gene encodes CDR1 KGHSH and CDR2 LQKENI. CDR3 nucleotide sequence: TGTGCCAGCTCAGCGACAGGGACGGTAGGTCAGCCCCAGCATTTT. Its translation: CASSATGTVGQPQHF.

In this sample, this clonotype turned up many times. The chain carries TRBV7-2 and TRBJ2-5; a possible D gene is TRBD2 (6 bases). V was clipped by 5 bases and J by 3 bases, with 13 bases between them. This CDR3 is 14 amino acids long. Per the germline V gene, CDR1 is SGHTA and CDR2 is FQGNSA. CDR3: CASSNSGLKETQYF. The CDR3 DNA reads as TGTGCCAGCAGCAATAGCGGCCTGAAAGAGACCCAGTACTTC.

The chain carries TRBV30 and TRBJ1-2; perhaps TRBD1 as D (6 bases). The V and J ends lost 4 bases and 3 bases respectively, with 9 bases between them. CDR3 length: 12 amino acids. Germline loops: CDR1 GTSNPN, CDR2 SVGIG (reference sequence). The DNA of the CDR3 is TGTGCCTGGACAGGGGAAGACTATGGCTACACCTTC. As protein: CAWTGEDYGYTF.

This clonotype was picked up a small number of times. One end of the junction fails to match germline, which may point to a read error. The rearrangement uses TRBV20-1 and TRBJ1-1; D possibly corresponds to TRBD1 (5 bases). The CDR3 totals 14 residues. Germline CDR1 reads DFQATT; CDR2 reads SNEGSKA (reference sequence). The CDR3 sequence is CSARDAYRNIEAFF. CDR3 nucleotide sequence: TGCAGTGCTAGAGATGCCTACAGGAACATTGAAGCTTTCTTT.